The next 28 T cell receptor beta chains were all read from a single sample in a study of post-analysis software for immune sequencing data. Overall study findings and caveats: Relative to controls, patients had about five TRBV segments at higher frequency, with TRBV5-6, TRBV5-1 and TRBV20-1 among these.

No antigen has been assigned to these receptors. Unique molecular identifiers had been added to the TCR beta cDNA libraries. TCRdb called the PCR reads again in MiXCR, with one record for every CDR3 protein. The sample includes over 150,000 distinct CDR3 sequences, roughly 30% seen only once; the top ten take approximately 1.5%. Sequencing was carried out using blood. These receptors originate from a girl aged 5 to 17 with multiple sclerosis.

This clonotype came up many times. CDR3 in amino acids: CASSLVYGRGSGEQYF. The DNA of the CDR3 is TGTGCCAGCAGTTTAGTATACGGGCGCGGGAGTGGGGAGCAGTACTTC. The J gene is TRBJ2-7, the V gene TRBV28, with 7 bases lining up with TRBD2. The J segment lost 7 bases and the V segment lost 2 bases, leaving 14 bases of the junction unmatched. The CDR3 runs to 16 residues. Germline V lookup: CDR1 MDHEN, CDR2 SYDVKM.

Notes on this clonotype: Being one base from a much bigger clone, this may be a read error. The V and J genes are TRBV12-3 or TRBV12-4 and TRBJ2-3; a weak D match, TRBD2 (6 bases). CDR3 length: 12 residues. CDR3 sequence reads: CASSPTGDAQYF. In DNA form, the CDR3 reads TGTGCCAGCAGCCCCACGGGAGATGCGCAGTATTTT.

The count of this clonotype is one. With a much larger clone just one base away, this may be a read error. The CDR3 loop reads CASSRGSEQTQFF. In DNA, the CDR3 is TGTGCTAGCAGCCGCGGGAGTGAGCAGACCCAGTTCTTC. The rearrangement links TRBV7-7 to TRBJ2-1; 7 bases are a match to TRBD2. CDR1 is SSHAT and CDR2 is FNYEAQ in the germline V gene (reference sequence). The CDR3 has 13 amino acids.

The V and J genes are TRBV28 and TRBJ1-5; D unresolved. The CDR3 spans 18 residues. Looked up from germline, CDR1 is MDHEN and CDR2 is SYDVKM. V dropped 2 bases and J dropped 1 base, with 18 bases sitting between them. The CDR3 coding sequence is TGTGCCAGCAGTTTAGTATATGGAGGGCTTTTAAGCAATCAGCCCCAGCATTTT. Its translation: CASSLVYGGLLSNQPQHF.

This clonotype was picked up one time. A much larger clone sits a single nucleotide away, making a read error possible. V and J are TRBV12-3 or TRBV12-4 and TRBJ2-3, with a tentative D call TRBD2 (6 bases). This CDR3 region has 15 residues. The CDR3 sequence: CAGSLMSGSTDTQYF. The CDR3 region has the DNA TGTGCCGGCAGTTTAATGAGCGGGAGCACAGATACGCAGTATTTT.

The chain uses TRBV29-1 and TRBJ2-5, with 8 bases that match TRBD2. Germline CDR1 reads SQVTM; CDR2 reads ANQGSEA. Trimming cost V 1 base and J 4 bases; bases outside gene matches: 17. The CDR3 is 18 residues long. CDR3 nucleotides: TGCAGCGTTGAAGCAAACCCACTTCGGAGCGGGAGTGGAGAGACCCAGTACTTC. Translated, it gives CSVEANPLRSGSGETQYF.

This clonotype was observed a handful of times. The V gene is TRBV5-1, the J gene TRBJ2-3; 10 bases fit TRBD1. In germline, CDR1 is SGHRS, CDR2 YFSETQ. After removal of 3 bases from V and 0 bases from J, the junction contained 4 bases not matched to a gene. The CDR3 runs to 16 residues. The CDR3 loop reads CASSYSDRGSTDTQYF. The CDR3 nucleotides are TGCGCCAGCAGCTATTCGGACAGGGGGAGCACAGATACGCAGTATTTT. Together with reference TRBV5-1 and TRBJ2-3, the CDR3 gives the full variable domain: KAGVTQTPRYLIKTRGQQVTLSCSPISGHRSVSWYQQTPGQGLQFLFEYFSETQRNKGNFPGRFSGRQFSNSRSEMNVSTLELGDSALYLCASSYSDRGSTDTQYFGPGTRLTVL.

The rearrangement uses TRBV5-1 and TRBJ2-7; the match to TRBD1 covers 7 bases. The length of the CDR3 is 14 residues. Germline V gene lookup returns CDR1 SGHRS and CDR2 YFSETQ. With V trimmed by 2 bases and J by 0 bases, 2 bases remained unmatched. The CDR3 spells CASSLDRDSYEQYF. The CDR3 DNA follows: TGCGCCAGCAGCTTAGACAGGGACTCCTACGAGCAGTACTTC.

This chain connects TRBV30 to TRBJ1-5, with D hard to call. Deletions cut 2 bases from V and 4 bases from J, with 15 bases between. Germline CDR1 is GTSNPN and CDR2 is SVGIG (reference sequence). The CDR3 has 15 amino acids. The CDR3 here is CAWSSGRVLNQPQHF. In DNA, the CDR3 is TGTGCCTGGAGTTCCGGGAGGGTATTGAATCAGCCCCAGCATTTT.

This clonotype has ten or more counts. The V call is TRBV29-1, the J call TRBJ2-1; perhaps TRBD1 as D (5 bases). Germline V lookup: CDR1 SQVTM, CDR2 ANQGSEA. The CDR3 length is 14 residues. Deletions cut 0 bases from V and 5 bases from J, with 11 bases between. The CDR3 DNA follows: TGCAGCGTTGAAGACAGGGAAAAGGACAATGAGCAGTTCTTC. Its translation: CSVEDREKDNEQFF.

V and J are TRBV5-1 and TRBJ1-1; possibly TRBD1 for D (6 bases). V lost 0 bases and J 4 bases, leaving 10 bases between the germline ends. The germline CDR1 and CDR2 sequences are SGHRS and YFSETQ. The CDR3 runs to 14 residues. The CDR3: CASSLGTAATEAFF. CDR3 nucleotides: TGCGCCAGCAGCTTGGGGACAGCCGCCACTGAAGCTTTCTTT.

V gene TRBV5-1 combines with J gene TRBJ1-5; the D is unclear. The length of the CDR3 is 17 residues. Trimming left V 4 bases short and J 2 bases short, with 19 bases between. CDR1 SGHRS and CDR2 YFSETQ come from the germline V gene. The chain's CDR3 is CASSPPDWIWRNQPQHF. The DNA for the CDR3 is TGCGCCAGCAGCCCCCCGGACTGGATTTGGCGCAATCAGCCCCAGCATTTT.

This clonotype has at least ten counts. The CDR3 loop reads CASSLGSLFPYNEQFF. The DNA of the CDR3 is TGTGCCAGCAGCCTTGGGTCCCTGTTTCCCTACAATGAGCAGTTCTTC. This chain uses TRBV12-3 or TRBV12-4 with TRBJ2-1; no definite D call. The V and J ends lost 6 bases and 2 bases respectively, with 17 bases between them. This CDR3 comprises 16 residues.

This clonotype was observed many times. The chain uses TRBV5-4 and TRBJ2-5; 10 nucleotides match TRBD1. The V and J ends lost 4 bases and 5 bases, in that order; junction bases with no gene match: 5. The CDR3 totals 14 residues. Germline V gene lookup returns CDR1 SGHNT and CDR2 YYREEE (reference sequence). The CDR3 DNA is TGTGCCAGCAGCACCGGGACAGGGGTCGAGACCCAGTACTTC. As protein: CASSTGTGVETQYF.

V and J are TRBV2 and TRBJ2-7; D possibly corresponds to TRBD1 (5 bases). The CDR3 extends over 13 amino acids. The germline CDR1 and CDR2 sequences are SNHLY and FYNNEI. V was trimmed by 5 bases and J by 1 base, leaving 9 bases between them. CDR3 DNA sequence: TGTGCCAGCAGTTTAGGGGAATCCTACGAGCAGTACTTC. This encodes CASSLGESYEQYF.

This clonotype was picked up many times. CDR3 nucleotides: TGTGCCAGCGGGACTAGCGGGGCTATCTCCTACAATGAGCAGTTCTTC. Protein: CASGTSGAISYNEQFF. This rearrangement joins TRBV27 to TRBJ2-1, with 13 bases matching TRBD2. The V gene's germline CDR1 is MNHEY and CDR2 SMNVEV (reference sequence). Germline trimming cut 8 bases from V and 0 bases from J; bases unmatched to any gene: 4. The CDR3 is made up of 16 amino acids.

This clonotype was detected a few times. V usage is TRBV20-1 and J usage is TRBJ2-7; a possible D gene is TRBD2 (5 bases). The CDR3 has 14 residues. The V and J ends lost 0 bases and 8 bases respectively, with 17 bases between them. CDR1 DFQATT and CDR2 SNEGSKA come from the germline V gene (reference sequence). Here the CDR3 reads CSARDRSGAGKQYF. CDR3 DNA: TGCAGTGCTAGAGATCGAAGCGGAGCCGGGAAGCAGTACTTC.

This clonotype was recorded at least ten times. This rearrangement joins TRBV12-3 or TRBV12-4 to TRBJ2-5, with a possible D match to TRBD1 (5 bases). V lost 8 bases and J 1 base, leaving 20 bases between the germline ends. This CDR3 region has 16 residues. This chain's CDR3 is CASGSAGPQGQETQYF. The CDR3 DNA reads TGTGCCAGCGGAAGCGCAGGGCCCCAGGGCCAAGAGACCCAGTACTTC.

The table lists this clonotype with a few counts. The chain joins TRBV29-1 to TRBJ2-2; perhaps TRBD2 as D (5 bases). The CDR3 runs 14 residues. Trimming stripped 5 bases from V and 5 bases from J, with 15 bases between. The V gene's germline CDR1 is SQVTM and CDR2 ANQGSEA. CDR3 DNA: TGCAGCGTTCTTCGGACTTCGGGAACCGGGGAGCTGTTTTTT. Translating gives CSVLRTSGTGELFF.

CDR3 in amino acids: CASSPPAGRETQYF. CDR3 in DNA: TGTGCCAGCAGCCCCCCCGCCGGACGGGAGACCCAGTACTTC. This chain connects TRBV11-2 to TRBJ2-7; the D is unclear. Near its end, the DNA agrees better with TRBJ2-5, so the J call may be wrong. Per the germline V gene, CDR1 is SGHAT and CDR2 is FQNNGV. This CDR3 spans 14 amino acids.

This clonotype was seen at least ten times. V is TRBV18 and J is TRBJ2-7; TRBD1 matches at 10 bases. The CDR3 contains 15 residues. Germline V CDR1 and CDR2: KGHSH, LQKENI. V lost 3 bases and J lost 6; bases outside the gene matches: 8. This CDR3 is CASSPIPGQGSEQYF. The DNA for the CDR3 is TGTGCCAGCTCACCTATACCGGGACAGGGGAGCGAGCAGTACTTC.

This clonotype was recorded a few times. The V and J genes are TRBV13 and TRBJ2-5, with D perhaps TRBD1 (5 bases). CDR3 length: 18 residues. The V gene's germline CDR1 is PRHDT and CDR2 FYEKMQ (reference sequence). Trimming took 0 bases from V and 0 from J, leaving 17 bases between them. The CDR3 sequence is CASSLGKGIYQYQETQYF. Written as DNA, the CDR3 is TGTGCCAGCAGCTTAGGCAAGGGGATTTATCAGTACCAAGAGACCCAGTACTTC.

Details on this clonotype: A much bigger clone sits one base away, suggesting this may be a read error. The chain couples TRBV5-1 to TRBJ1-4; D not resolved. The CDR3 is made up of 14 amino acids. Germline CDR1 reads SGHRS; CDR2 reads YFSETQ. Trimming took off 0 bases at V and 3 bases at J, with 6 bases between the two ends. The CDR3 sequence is CASSLEGANEKLFF. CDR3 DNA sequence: TGCGCCAGCAGCTTGGAGGGAGCTAATGAAAAACTGTTTTTT.

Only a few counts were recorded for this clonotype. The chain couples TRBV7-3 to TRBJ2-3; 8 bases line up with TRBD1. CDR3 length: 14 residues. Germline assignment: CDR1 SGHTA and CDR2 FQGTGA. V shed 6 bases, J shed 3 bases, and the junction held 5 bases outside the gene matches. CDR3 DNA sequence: TGTGCCAGCAGTGACAGGGGCCCGACAGATACGCAGTATTTT. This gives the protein CASSDRGPTDTQYF.

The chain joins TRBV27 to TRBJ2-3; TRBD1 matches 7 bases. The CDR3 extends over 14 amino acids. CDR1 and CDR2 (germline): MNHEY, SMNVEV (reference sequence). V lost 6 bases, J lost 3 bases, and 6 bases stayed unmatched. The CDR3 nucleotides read TGTGCCAGCAGCTCCAGGGGGACAACAGATACGCAGTATTTT. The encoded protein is CASSSRGTTDTQYF.

The DNA of the CDR3 is TGCGCCAGCGCTACAACCGGGACAAACACAGATACGCAGTATTTT. Translated, it gives CASATTGTNTDTQYF. The rearrangement joins TRBV5-1 to TRBJ2-3; D is perhaps TRBD1 (6 bases). This CDR3 has 15 amino acids. Germline lookup yields CDR1 SGHRS and CDR2 YFSETQ. V was trimmed by 7 bases and J by 2 bases, leaving 17 bases between them. Based on the CDR3 plus reference TRBV5-1 and TRBJ2-3, the full variable domain is KAGVTQTPRYLIKTRGQQVTLSCSPISGHRSVSWYQQTPGQGLQFLFEYFSETQRNKGNFPGRFSGRQFSNSRSEMNVSTLELGDSALYLCASATTGTNTDTQYFGPGTRLTVL.

As DNA, the CDR3 is TGCGCCAGCTCCCTCCGGGGGGACAGCTCCTACAATGAGCAGTACTTC. Its translation is CASSLRGDSSYNEQYF. This chain joins TRBV5-1 and TRBJ2-7; D possibly uses TRBD1 or TRBD2 (7 bases each). Germline CDR1 SGHRS, CDR2 YFSETQ. The CDR3 spans 16 residues. The V end lost 7 bases, the J end lost 7 bases, and 27 bases lay between the germline ends.

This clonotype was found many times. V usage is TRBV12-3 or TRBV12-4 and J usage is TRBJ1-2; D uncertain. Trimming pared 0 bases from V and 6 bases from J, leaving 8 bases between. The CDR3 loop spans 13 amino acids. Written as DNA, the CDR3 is TGTGCCAGCAGTTTAGCCCCCGACAATGGCTACACCTTC. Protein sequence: CASSLAPDNGYTF.